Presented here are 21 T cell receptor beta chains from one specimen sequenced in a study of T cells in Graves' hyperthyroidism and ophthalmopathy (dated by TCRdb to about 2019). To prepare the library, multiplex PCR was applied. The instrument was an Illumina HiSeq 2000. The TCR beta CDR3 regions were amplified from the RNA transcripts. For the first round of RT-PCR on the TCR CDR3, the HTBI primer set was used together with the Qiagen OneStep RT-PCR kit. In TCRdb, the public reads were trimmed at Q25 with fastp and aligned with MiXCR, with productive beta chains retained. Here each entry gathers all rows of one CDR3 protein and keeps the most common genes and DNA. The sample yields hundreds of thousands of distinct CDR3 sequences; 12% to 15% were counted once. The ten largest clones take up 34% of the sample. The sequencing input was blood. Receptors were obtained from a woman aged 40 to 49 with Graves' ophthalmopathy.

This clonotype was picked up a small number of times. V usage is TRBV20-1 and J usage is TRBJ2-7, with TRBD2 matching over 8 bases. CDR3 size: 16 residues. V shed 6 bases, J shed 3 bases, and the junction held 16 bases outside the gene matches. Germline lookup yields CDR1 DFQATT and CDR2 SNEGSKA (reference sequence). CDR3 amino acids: CSANGPQRESYYEQYF. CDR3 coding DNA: TGCAGTGCAAATGGCCCCCAGCGGGAGAGTTACTACGAGCAGTACTTC.

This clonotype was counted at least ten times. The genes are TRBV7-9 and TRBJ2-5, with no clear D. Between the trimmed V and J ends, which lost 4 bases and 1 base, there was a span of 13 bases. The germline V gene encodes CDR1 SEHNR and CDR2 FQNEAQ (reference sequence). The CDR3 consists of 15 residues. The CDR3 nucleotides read TGTGCCAGCAGCTCCCTTCCGGAAGCCCAAGAGACCCAGTACTTC. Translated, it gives CASSSLPEAQETQYF.

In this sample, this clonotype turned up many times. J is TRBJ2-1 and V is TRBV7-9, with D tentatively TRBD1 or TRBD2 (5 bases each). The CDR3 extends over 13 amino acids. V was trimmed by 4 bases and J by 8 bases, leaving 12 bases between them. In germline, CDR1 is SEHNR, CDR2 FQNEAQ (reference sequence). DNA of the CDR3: TGTGCCAGCAGCTCCAGTGGGGACCATGAGCAGTTCTTC. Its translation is CASSSSGDHEQFF.

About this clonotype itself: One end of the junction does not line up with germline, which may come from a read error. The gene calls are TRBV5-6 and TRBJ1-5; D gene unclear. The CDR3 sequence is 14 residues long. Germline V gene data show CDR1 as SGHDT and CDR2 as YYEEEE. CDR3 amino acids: CTSSSLVSNQPQHF. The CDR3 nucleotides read TGTACCAGCAGCTCCCTTGTAAGCAATCAGCCCCAGCATTTT.

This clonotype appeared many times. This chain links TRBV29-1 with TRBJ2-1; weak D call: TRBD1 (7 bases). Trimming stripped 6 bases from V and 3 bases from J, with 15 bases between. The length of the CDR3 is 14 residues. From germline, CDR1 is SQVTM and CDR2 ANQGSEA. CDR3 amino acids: CSVVKQGGYNEQFF. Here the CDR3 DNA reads TGCAGCGTGGTGAAGCAGGGGGGCTACAATGAGCAGTTCTTC.

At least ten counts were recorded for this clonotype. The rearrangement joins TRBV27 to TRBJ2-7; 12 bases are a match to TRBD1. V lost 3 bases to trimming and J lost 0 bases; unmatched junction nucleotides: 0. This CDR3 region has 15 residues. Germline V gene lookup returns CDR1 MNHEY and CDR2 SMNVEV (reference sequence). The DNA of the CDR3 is TGTGCCAGCAGTTTGGGACAGGGGGCCTCCTACGAGCAGTACTTC. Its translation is CASSLGQGASYEQYF.

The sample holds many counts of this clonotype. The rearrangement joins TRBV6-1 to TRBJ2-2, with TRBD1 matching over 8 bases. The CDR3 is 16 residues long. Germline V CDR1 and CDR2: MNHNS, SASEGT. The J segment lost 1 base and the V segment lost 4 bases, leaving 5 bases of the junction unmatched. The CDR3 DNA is TGTGCCAGCAGTGGGCAGGGGGCGTTGAACACCGGGGAGCTGTTTTTT. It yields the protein CASSGQGALNTGELFF.

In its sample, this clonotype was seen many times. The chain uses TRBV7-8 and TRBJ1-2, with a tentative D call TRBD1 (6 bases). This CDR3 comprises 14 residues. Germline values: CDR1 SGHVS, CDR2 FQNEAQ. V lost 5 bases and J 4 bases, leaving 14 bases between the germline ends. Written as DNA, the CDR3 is TGTGCCAGCAGCCCCGAGACAGGCCCCTATGGCTACACCTTC. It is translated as CASSPETGPYGYTF. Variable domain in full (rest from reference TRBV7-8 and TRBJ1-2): GAGVSQSPRYKVAKRGQDVALRCDPISGHVSLFWYQQALGQGPEFLTYFQNEAQLDKSGLPSDRFFAERPEGSVSTLKIQRTQQEDSAVYLCASSPETGPYGYTFGSGTRLTVV.

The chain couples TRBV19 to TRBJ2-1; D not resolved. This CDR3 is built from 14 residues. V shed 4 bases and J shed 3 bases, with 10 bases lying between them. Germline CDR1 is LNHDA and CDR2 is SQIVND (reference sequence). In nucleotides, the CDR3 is TGTGCCAGTAGTAGAGTTAATAGCTACAATGAGCAGTTCTTC. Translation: CASSRVNSYNEQFF.

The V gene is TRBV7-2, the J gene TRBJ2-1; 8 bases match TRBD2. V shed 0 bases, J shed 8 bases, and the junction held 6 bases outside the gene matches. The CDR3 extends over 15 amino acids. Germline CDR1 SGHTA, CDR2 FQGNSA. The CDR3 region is CASSLANRGGYEQFF. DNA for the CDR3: TGTGCCAGCAGCTTAGCGAACCGGGGGGGGTATGAGCAGTTCTTC.

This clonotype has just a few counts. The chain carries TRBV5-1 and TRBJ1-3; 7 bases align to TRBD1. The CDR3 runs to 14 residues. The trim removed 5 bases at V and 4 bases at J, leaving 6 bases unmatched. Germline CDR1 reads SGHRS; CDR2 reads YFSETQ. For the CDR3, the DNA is TGCGCCAGCAGTCAGGGGGATTTCGGAAACACCATATATTTT. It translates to CASSQGDFGNTIYF. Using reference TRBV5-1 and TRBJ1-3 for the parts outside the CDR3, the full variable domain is KAGVTQTPRYLIKTRGQQVTLSCSPISGHRSVSWYQQTPGQGLQFLFEYFSETQRNKGNFPGRFSGRQFSNSRSEMNVSTLELGDSALYLCASSQGDFGNTIYFGEGSWLTVV.

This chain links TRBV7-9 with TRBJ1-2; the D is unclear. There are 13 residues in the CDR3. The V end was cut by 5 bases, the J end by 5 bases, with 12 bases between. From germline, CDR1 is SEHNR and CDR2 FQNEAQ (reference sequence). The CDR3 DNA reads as TGTGCCAGCAGCAAACCTTTGGGGTATGGCTACACCTTC. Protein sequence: CASSKPLGYGYTF.

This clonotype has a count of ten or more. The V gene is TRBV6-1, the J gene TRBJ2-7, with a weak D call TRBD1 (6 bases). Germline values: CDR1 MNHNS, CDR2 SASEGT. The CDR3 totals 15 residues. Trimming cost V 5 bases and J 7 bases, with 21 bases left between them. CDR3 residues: CASSLSPQGLGEQYF. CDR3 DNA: TGTGCCAGCAGTTTAAGCCCACAGGGATTGGGGGAGCAGTACTTC.

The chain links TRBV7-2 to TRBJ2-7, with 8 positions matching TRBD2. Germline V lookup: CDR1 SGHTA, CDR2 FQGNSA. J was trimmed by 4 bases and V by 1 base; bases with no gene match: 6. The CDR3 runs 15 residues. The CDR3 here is CASSLESGGTYEQYF. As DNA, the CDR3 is TGTGCCAGCAGCTTAGAATCGGGGGGGACATACGAGCAGTACTTC.

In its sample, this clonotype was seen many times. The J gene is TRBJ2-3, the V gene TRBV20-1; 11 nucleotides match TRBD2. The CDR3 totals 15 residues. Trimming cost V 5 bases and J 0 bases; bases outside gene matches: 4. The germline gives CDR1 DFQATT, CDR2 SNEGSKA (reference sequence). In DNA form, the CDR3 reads TGCAGTGCTCAGACTAGCGGGGCTAGCACAGATACGCAGTATTTT. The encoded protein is CSAQTSGASTDTQYF.

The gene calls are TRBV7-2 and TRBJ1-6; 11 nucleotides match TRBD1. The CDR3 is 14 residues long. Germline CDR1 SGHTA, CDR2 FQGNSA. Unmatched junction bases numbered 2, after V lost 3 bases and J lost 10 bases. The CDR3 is CASSLRTGGSPLHF. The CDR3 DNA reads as TGTGCCAGCAGCTTGAGGACAGGGGGCTCACCCCTCCACTTT.

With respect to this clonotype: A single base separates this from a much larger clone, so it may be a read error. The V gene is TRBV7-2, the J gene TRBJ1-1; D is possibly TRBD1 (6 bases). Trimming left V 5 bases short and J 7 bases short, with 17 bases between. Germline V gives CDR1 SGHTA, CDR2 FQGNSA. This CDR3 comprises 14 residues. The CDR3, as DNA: TGTGCCAGCAGCCAAAAGCCCAGGGGAGGTGAAGCTTTCTTT. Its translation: CASSQKPRGGEAFF.

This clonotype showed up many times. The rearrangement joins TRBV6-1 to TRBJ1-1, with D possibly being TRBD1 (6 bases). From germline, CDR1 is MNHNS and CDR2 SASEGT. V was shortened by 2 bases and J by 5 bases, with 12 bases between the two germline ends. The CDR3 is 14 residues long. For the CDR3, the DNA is TGTGCCAGCAGTGAAAAGGGGGAGATAACTGAAGCTTTCTTT. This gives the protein CASSEKGEITEAFF.

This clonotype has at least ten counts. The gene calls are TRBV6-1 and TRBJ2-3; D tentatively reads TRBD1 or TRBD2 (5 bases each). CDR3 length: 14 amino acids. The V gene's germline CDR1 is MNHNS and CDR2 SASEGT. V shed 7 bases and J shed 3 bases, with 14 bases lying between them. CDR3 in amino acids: CASTFPGATDTQYF. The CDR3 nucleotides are TGTGCCAGCACGTTCCCCGGGGCGACAGATACGCAGTATTTT.

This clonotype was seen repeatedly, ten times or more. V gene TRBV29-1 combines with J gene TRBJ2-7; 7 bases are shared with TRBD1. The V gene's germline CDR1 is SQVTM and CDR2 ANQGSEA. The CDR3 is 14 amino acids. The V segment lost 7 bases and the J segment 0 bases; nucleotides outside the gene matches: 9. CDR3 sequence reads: CSAGTDRSSYEQYF. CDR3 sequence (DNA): TGCAGCGCAGGGACAGATAGGAGCTCCTACGAGCAGTACTTC.

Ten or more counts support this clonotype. The CDR3 loop reads CAWKQINEQFF. In nucleotides, the CDR3 is TGTGCCTGGAAACAGATCAATGAGCAGTTCTTC. This rearrangement joins TRBV30 to TRBJ2-1, with D hard to call. The CDR3 has 11 amino acids. Germline assignment: CDR1 GTSNPN and CDR2 SVGIG (reference sequence). Between the trimmed V and J ends, which lost 4 bases and 6 bases, there was a span of 7 bases.